This note documents a single T cell receptor beta chain sequence. There is no known antigen for this receptor. Per-base qualities were not stored, and no clone one base away is much larger. The record originates from a study of cytomegalovirus exposure and HLA in healthy donors (dated by TCRdb to between 2016 and 2019). Regarding the study in general: An earlier analysis of approximately 600 of the donors reported about 290 Gb of sequence data and some 100 million unique TCR beta sequences from 150 million to 200 million T cells. Approximately 310 gigabases of sequencing data and roughly 80 million unique TCR sequences made up an early release that covered approximately 650 HLA-typed donors. Among the roughly 400 genotyped donors, around 81% belonged to the genetic ancestry cluster associated with self-reported Caucasian donors. The aim of the study was to test whether cataloging public T cell receptors could identify signatures of past pathogen exposure. The study profiled the T cell repertoires of approximately 700 subjects by immunosequencing and related them to cytomegalovirus serostatus. A separate validation cohort of 100 to 150 different subjects was used in addition to the 666-subject first cohort. To predict cytomegalovirus infection status, the study combined high-throughput TCR immunosequencing, statistical association of individual TCRs with disease status, and machine learning. A later analysis re-analyzed previously published TCR beta repertoires from hundreds of donors and added high-resolution HLA genotyping to study TCR occurrence patterns. In the later analysis, no new phenotypic data were used to find candidate immune exposures; instead, reliance was placed on TCR beta sequences and their occurrence across donors. An earlier analysis of several hundred of the donors applied high-throughput TCR beta sequencing to assess whether each TCR beta V gene segment acted as functional or pseudogenic. Alongside the repertoire data, information on donor age, sex, ethnicity and CMV serostatus was compiled. Genome-wide SNP genotypes for about three fifths of the 666 donors were used in a later genetic analysis, which treated that subset as a discovery cohort. Every repertoire in the discovery cohort had been generated on one and the same sequencing platform. HLA typing included class I and class II loci at four-digit resolution. The number of donors typed differed by locus, with 629-630 for A, B, C, DRB1 and DQB1, roughly 520 for DQA1, over 600 for DPA1, and over 400 for DPB1. Several DR-DQ haplotypes were handled as single units for association and clustering because linkage in the cohort was strong. On average, 235,054 unique TCR beta nucleotide sequences were sequenced per donor among 398 genotyped donors of the cohort, with 15% to 20% of those sequences being non-productive.

The method was the immunoSEQ multiplex PCR assay. For the multiplex PCR, a mixture combining 60 forward primers for TCR Vbeta segments and 13 reverse primers for TCR Jbeta segments was used. A multiplex PCR assay on genomic DNA amplified the CDR3 region of rearranged TCR beta genes. On the Illumina HiSeq System, the amplified TCR beta libraries were sequenced as 87-base-pair reads. The authors processed their data as follows. In a later analysis, tens of millions of unique TCR beta chains were counted across the 500 to 850 repertoires, and around 10 million of these chains were shared by at least two donors. To remove PCR and sequencing errors, raw reads were error-corrected and collapsed into unique sequences using a nearest-neighbor algorithm that merged closely related sequences. CDR3 sequences were aligned to IMGT reference sequences to assign V, D and J gene segments. Each retained sequence needed at least a six-nucleotide match to both a V gene segment and a J gene segment. Rearrangements were called productive when the CDR3 lacked stop codons and stayed in frame with V and J; all others were non-productive. CDR3 was defined by IMGT convention, running from the second conserved V-encoded cysteine to the conserved J-encoded phenylalanine. The earlier analysis of a few hundred of the donors excluded sequences that lacked an unambiguous match to a single V gene segment. An earlier analysis of 587 of the donors called V segments functional above 56.7% productive rearrangements and segregating when the between-donor standard deviation exceeded 5%. A statistical classification framework was built to diagnose cytomegalovirus status from the catalog of TCR beta chain sequences. In a later analysis, V and J genes were assigned by comparing TCR nucleotide sequences against IMGT/GENE-DB human TR gene sequences. The TCRdist pipeline was used in a later analysis to assign CDR3 sequences and most-parsimonious VDJ recombination scenarios. In a later analysis, each TCR beta chain was defined by its CDR3 amino acid sequence together with its V-gene family, and reads lacking a unique V-gene family were excluded. A later analysis removed several hundred highly shared, low-generation-probability nucleotide sequences to deal with suspected cross-contamination and a sequencing artifact. In a later analysis, a clonal expansion index was calculated for each public chain from normalized within-repertoire ranks of inferred template counts. A later analysis computed generation probabilities with a VDJ recombination model fitted to out-of-frame rearrangements, and checked the results against IGoR. Hypergeometric tests were used in a later analysis to score TCR-TCR, TCR-HLA and TCR-CMV co-occurrence, with a repertoire-size bias correction applied to the TCR pairs. A later analysis estimated false discovery rates by permuting HLA or CMV assignments 20 times. A later analysis grouped co-occurring TCRs with DBSCAN, adding TCRdist sequence similarity when clustering within HLA-allele-positive subsets. Repertoires with fewer than 30,000 or more than 120,000 public chains were left out of co-occurrence clustering, as were four to six repertoires with anomalous nucleotide sharing. TCRdb carries this immuneACCESS record with in-frame sequences only. Its versions omit some clonotypes, under half of them owing to an unresolved V gene in the studies checked, with the rest unexplained. V, J and clone size reflect that table, while D and trimming were determined from the DNA. Present in this sample are some 120,000 clones, roughly 15% of which were seen just once. 1.9% of the sample goes to the ten largest clones.

What the work shows at the level of the full study, not this receptor alone: The authors suggested that the approach could potentially be extended to other disease states and immunological phenotypes. Some IMGT-functional V segments, including TRBV6-2 and TRBV6-3, could not be told apart with the 87-base-pair reads, so those segments were excluded. CMV serostatus was the only immune exposure information available for the cohort. A later genetic analysis associated a missense DCLRE1C variant with V-gene and J-gene trimming of TCR beta chains, and an independent cohort replicated the association. In vitro tests confirmed that three of the cytomegalovirus-associated TCR beta chains recognize cytomegalovirus antigens. HLA typing was unavailable for some donors at each locus, so association tests used only the typed subset. A further reported finding was that TCR beta sequences accurately predicted the HLA-A and HLA-B alleles for most subjects in the first cohort. In a later analysis, TCR association rates were found to vary across HLA loci, with the most associated TCRs seen for DRB1 alleles and the fewest for HLA-C alleles. Most CMV-associated TCR beta chains appeared to be HLA-restricted in a later analysis, and the HLA associations seemed to be driven largely by CMV exposure. In an earlier analysis of approximately 590 of the donors, most TCR beta V segments appeared in productive rearrangements about 90% or about 30% of the time, broadly matching IMGT annotations. At a false discovery rate of 0.05, a later analysis linked 16,951 TCR beta sequences to specific HLA alleles. A cluster of highly shared sequence variants was judged likely to be a technical artifact of the sequencing pipeline. The classifier was reported to diagnose cytomegalovirus status with high specificity and sensitivity in both the original and validation cohorts. A later genetic analysis reported fewer N-insertions in productive TCRs among donors in an Asian-associated ancestry cluster than the roughly 640-donor mean. In a later analysis, several top co-occurrence clusters were reported to appear linked to parvovirus B19, influenza, CMV and Epstein-Barr virus. Presence/absence analyses assumed roughly uniform sequencing depth across donors, an assumption that may not hold. The study gave a list of more than 150 TCR beta chains associated with cytomegalovirus. Most TCR sequences were observed very rarely across donors, whereas some public TCRs were present in many individuals. Assigning TCR associations to individual alleles was difficult when HLA alleles, especially DR and DQ, strongly co-occurred. In a later analysis, HLA-associated TCR beta chains showed more clonal expansion and lower generation probabilities than non-associated chains that were equally common. Linkage disequilibrium might explain the correlated functional status among segregating V segments, but an unknown experimental factor could not be ruled out. Only TCR beta chains were sequenced in this cohort, and the absence of alpha or paired-chain data limited detectable features. Roughly 15 rarely observed V segments, including chromosome 9 orphons, were excluded from the earlier analysis of approximately 600 of the donors because counts were too low.

The cohort was made up of 500 to 850 healthy bone marrow donors. Cohort members were all nominally healthy when sampled, although unrecorded immune exposures were likely present. The donor was CMV seronegative and belonged to the group of 320 or so seronegative cohort members. A peripheral blood sample was collected from each donor, and TCR beta sequencing was performed on peripheral blood mononuclear cells. The Qiagen DNeasy Blood Extraction Kit was used to extract genomic DNA from the blood cell samples. The CDR3 sequence holds 17 residues, the cysteine and phenylalanine included. Just the 51-base CDR3 DNA is kept, in frame starting at base 1. CDR1 is given as SGDLS and CDR2 as YYNGEE, both from the germline V gene. Trimming removed 0 bases from V and 2 bases from J, leaving 15 bases between the germline ends.

The chain uses TRBV9 and TRBJ1-3; no D gene call is confident. Sequencing was performed on PBMCs. The source is a woman between 18 and 29 years old in good health and CMV-seronegative. The DNA sequence is as follows: TGTGCCAGCAGCGTAGAGATAGAGAATCCCCCTGGAAACACCATATATTTT. Protein translation: CASSVEIENPPGNTIYF.